The 20 T cell receptor beta chains listed next were all sequenced from one sample in a study of cytotoxic CD8 clonotypes in ibrutinib-treated CLL. TCRdb's table, derived via immunoSEQ multiplex PCR, lists solely in-frame clones and lacks some. Here the sample spans around 70,000 clones, around 82% being singletons. This material consisted of PBMCs, taken at disease progression, from a patient treated with ibrutinib. These receptors were taken from a human donor with chronic lymphocytic leukemia.

The chain carries TRBV9 and TRBJ2-2, with a possible D match to TRBD2 (6 bases). V was pared by 0 bases and J by 6 bases, with 12 bases between. This CDR3 region has 15 residues. Germline CDR1 SGDLS, CDR2 YYNGEE. The CDR3 here is CASSVEGIAAGELFF. The CDR3 coding sequence is TGTGCCAGCAGCGTAGAGGGCATAGCGGCCGGGGAGCTGTTTTTT.

V gene TRBV10-1 combines with J gene TRBJ2-1; 7 nucleotides agree with TRBD2. J gave up 8 bases and V 4 bases, and 8 bases lay outside the gene matches. This CDR3 is built from 14 residues. Germline lookup yields CDR1 WNHNN and CDR2 SYGVQD (reference sequence). In DNA form, the CDR3 reads TGCGCCAGCAGTGTCGGGGGAGGGCTGGATGAGCAGTTCTTC. Translating gives CASSVGGGLDEQFF.

V is TRBV28 and J is TRBJ1-2; D is ambiguous. Germline lookup yields CDR1 MDHEN and CDR2 SYDVKM. V lost 3 bases and J 4 bases, leaving 12 bases between the germline ends. The CDR3 contains 14 residues. DNA for the CDR3: TGTGCCAGCAGTTTGGTGGCCCAGCTCTATGGCTACACCTTC. Translation gives CASSLVAQLYGYTF.

This rearrangement joins TRBV21-1 to TRBJ1-5; the table calls TRBD1, which could not be checked here. TRBV21-1 is described as a pseudogene. The CDR3 runs 17 residues. DNA for the CDR3: TGTGCCAGCAGCAGTTATGGGACAGCGTATAGCAATCAGCCCCAGCATTTT. This translates into CASSSYGTAYSNQPQHF.

This chain connects TRBV7-7 to TRBJ2-2; D is possibly TRBD1 or TRBD2 (5 bases each). Trimming cost V 5 bases and J 6 bases, with 16 bases left between them. There are 15 residues in the CDR3. Germline lookup yields CDR1 SSHAT and CDR2 FNYEAQ (reference sequence). This CDR3 is CASSRLGAAAGELFF. DNA of the CDR3: TGTGCCAGCAGCCGGCTCGGGGCAGCCGCCGGGGAGCTGTTTTTT.

This clone was detected only a few times. V and J are TRBV10-3 and TRBJ2-3; possibly TRBD2 for D (7 bases). The CDR3 loop spans 15 amino acids. Germline loops: CDR1 ENHRY, CDR2 SYGVKD. Trimming cost V 11 bases and J 1 base, with 19 bases left between them. The CDR3 coding sequence is TGTGCCCACTCGGTAGGGGGGGCGCGCACAGATACGCAGTATTTT. This sequence encodes CAHSVGGARTDTQYF.

This clone was seen only once. The chain employs TRBV30 and TRBJ2-6, with a possible D match to TRBD2 (5 bases). Per the germline V gene, CDR1 is GTSNPN and CDR2 is SVGIG (reference sequence). This CDR3 spans 13 amino acids. V shed 4 bases and J shed 4 bases, with 8 bases lying between them. Written as DNA, the CDR3 is TGTGCCTGGACGGGGTTAGGGGCCAACGTCCTGACTTTC. Amino acid sequence: CAWTGLGANVLTF. The full variable domain, rest sourced from reference TRBV30 and TRBJ2-6, is SQTIHQWPATLVQPVGSPLSLECTVEGTSNPNLYWYRQAAGRGLQLLFYSVGIGQISSEVPQNLSASRPQDRQFILSSKKLLLSDSGFYLCAWTGLGANVLTFGAGSRLTVL.

The chain uses TRBV4-2 and TRBJ2-3; 10 bases match TRBD2. The ends lost 7 bases at V and 2 bases at J; junction bases unmatched: 6. The CDR3 is 15 residues long. Germline CDR1 and CDR2: LGHNA and YNFKEQ. This CDR3 is CASKGLAPITDTQYF. In DNA form, the CDR3 reads TGTGCCAGCAAGGGACTAGCGCCAATCACAGATACGCAGTATTTT.

There are a few counts of this clone. The J gene is TRBJ1-3, the V gene TRBV15; D might be TRBD1 (6 bases). The germline CDR1 and CDR2 sequences are LNHNV and YYDKDF (reference sequence). The V end lost 1 base, the J end lost 2 bases, and 12 bases lay between the germline ends. The CDR3 has 16 residues. CDR3 in amino acids: CATSRGGGWTGNTIYF. DNA of the CDR3: TGTGCCACCAGCAGAGGTGGGGGCTGGACTGGAAACACCATATATTTT.

The rearrangement links TRBV18 to TRBJ1-2; tentative D call: TRBD1 (5 bases). This CDR3 is 13 amino acids long. The germline V gene has CDR1 KGHSH and CDR2 LQKENI. V lost 3 bases and J lost 2, with 7 bases in between. The CDR3 protein is CASSPGPNYGYTF. The CDR3 DNA sequence: TGTGCCAGCTCACCGGGACCCAACTATGGCTACACCTTC.

The CDR3: CARDKGGRGYEQYF. CDR3 DNA sequence: TGTGCTAGGGACAAGGGGGGAAGGGGCTACGAGCAGTACTTC. The chain carries TRBV12-5 and TRBJ2-7; D tentatively fits TRBD1 or TRBD2 (6 bases each). This CDR3 contains 14 residues. Germline values: CDR1 LGHNT, CDR2 FRNRAP. V was clipped by 9 bases and J by 3 bases, with 18 bases between them. Complete variable domain (other parts from reference TRBV12-5 and TRBJ2-7): DARVTQTPRHKVTEMGQEVTMRCQPILGHNTVFWYRQTMMQGLELLAYFRNRAPLDDSGMPKDRFSAEMPDATLATLKIQPSEPRDSAVYFCARDKGGRGYEQYFGPGTRLTVT.

The CDR3 DNA sequence: TGTGCCAGCAGTCCTAGCGGGGGCAACTACGAGCAGTACTTC. Amino acids: CASSPSGGNYEQYF. The V gene is TRBV6-1, the J gene TRBJ2-7; TRBD2 matches 10 bases. Trimming removed 5 bases from V and 3 bases from J; junction bases left unmatched: 4. In germline, CDR1 is MNHNS, CDR2 SASEGT. The CDR3 runs to 14 residues.

J is TRBJ1-2 and V is TRBV27, with D hard to call. The germline gives CDR1 MNHEY, CDR2 SMNVEV (reference sequence). Trimming took off 6 bases at V and 0 bases at J, with 8 bases between the two ends. The CDR3 contains 13 residues. CDR3: CASRTGTNYGYTF. Written as DNA, the CDR3 is TGTGCCAGCAGGACCGGGACTAACTATGGCTACACCTTC.

This clone was detected only a few times. This sequence joins TRBV7-9 and TRBJ1-2; D is uncertain. V gave up 5 bases and J gave up 6 bases, with 16 bases separating them. Germline V gene data show CDR1 as SEHNR and CDR2 as FQNEAQ (reference sequence). This CDR3 contains 14 residues. CDR3 in DNA: TGTGCCAGCAGCCCTAGAATGGCCTTTAATGGCTACACCTTC. It translates to CASSPRMAFNGYTF.

The J gene is TRBJ1-2, the V gene TRBV28, with TRBD1 identical over 8 bases. The CDR3 has 13 residues. In germline, CDR1 is MDHEN, CDR2 SYDVKM. The V segment lost 6 bases and the J segment 8 bases; nucleotides outside the gene matches: 8. The CDR3 DNA follows: TGTGCCAGCAGGCGCCAGGGGGCGTCGGGCTACACCTTC. This codes for CASRRQGASGYTF.

The V gene is TRBV18, the J gene TRBJ1-1; D perhaps matches TRBD1 (6 bases). The CDR3 is 15 residues long. CDR1 KGHSH and CDR2 LQKENI come from the germline V gene. The V and J ends lost 2 bases and 1 base respectively, with 11 bases between them. The CDR3 sequence: CASSPNRDTNTEAFF. DNA of the CDR3: TGTGCCAGCTCACCAAACCGGGACACGAACACTGAAGCTTTCTTT.

In this sample, this clone turned up a few times. The rearrangement uses TRBV2 and TRBJ2-4; 7 bases map to TRBD1. Germline V CDR1 and CDR2: SNHLY, FYNNEI. This CDR3 contains 12 residues. Trimming removed 6 bases from V and 11 bases from J; junction bases left unmatched: 7. CDR3 sequence reads: CASRTGLVVQYF. CDR3 DNA sequence: TGTGCCAGCAGGACAGGGCTGGTGGTTCAGTACTTC.

The chain employs TRBV11-2 and TRBJ1-1; weak D call: TRBD1 (5 bases). The CDR3 has 14 amino acids. Germline CDR1 is SGHAT and CDR2 is FQNNGV. Trimming removed 5 bases from V and 4 bases from J, with 14 bases in between. The DNA for the CDR3 is TGTGCCAGCAGCGCGGGCTCCGGGGGCACTGAAGCTTTCTTT. Amino acids: CASSAGSGGTEAFF.

V is TRBV27 and J is TRBJ1-2; D uncertain. The CDR3 sequence is 15 residues long. In germline, CDR1 is MNHEY, CDR2 SMNVEV (reference sequence). The V end was cut by 6 bases, the J end by 8 bases, with 22 bases between. The CDR3 reads CASRTPRNPVWGYTF. The CDR3 region has the DNA TGTGCCAGCAGGACACCCCGCAACCCCGTATGGGGCTACACCTTC.

The V call is TRBV5-1, the J call TRBJ2-7; D is ambiguous. This CDR3 comprises 18 residues. Trimming removed 4 bases at V and 0 bases at J, with 23 bases between. Germline-derived CDR1 and CDR2 are SGHRS and YFSETQ. As DNA, the CDR3 is TGCGCCAGCAGCCGATCCATCCAGTCGTGGCGGAGCTCCTACGAGCAGTACTTC. It is translated as CASSRSIQSWRSSYEQYF.